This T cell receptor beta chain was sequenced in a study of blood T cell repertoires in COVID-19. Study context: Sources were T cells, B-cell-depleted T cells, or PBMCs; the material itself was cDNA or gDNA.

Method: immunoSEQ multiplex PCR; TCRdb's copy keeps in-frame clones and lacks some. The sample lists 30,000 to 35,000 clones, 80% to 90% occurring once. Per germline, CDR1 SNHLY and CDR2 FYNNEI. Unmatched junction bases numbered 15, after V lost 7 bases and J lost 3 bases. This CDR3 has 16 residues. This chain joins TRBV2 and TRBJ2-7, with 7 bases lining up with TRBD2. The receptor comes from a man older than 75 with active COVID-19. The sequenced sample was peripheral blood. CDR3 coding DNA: TGTGCCAGCAAGAGATTCTCCGGGACTAACCGCTACGAGCAGTACTTC. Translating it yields CASKRFSGTNRYEQYF. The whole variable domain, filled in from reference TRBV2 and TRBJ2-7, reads EPEVTQTPSHQVTQMGQEVILRCVPISNHLYFYWYRQILGQKVEFLVSFYNNEISEKSEIFDDQFSVERPDGSNFTLKIRSTKLEDSAMYFCASKRFSGTNRYEQYFGPGTRLTVT.